These 8 T cell receptor beta chains originate from one sample sequenced in a study of blood T cell repertoires in COVID-19. Clones were read by immunoSEQ multiplex PCR, and TCRdb kept only the in-frame ones, dropping some. The sample lists 80,000 to 130,000 clones; approximately 88% were seen once. Material: peripheral blood. Receptors originate from a woman aged 55-75 years with acute or convalescent COVID-19.

This rearrangement joins TRBV11-2 to TRBJ1-5; D might be TRBD1 (6 bases). Trimming took off 5 bases at V and 7 bases at J, with 12 bases between the two ends. In germline, CDR1 is SGHAT, CDR2 FQNNGV. The CDR3 extends over 13 amino acids. The CDR3 loop is CASSLGQKQPQHF. CDR3 sequence (DNA): TGTGCCAGCAGCCTCGGACAGAAACAGCCCCAGCATTTT.

V is TRBV20-1 and J is TRBJ2-5; D is possibly TRBD2 (6 bases). CDR3 length: 11 amino acids. Germline values: CDR1 DFQATT, CDR2 SNEGSKA (reference sequence). The CDR3 protein is CGGYSQETQYF. CDR3 nucleotide sequence: TGCGGAGGGTACAGCCAAGAGACCCAGTACTTC.

This clone showed up just a few times. At the DNA level, this CDR3 is encoded by other sequences in the same sample as well. The rearrangement links TRBV18 to TRBJ2-2, with 8 bases aligning to TRBD2. Unmatched junction bases numbered 3, after V lost 2 bases and J lost 4 bases. Germline assignment: CDR1 KGHSH and CDR2 LQKENI. The length of the CDR3 is 15 residues. The CDR3 nucleotides are TGTGCCAGCTCACCAGGGCTAGCGGGCACCGGGGAGCTGTTTTTT. It translates to CASSPGLAGTGELFF.

The rearrangement links TRBV28 to TRBJ1-5, with a tentative D call TRBD1 (6 bases). V was clipped by 6 bases and J by 2 bases, with 8 bases between them. This CDR3 is 13 amino acids long. CDR1 MDHEN and CDR2 SYDVKM come from the germline V gene. In DNA form, the CDR3 reads TGTGCCAGCAGCTCAGGGGGCAATCAGCCCCAGCATTTT. Translation gives CASSSGGNQPQHF.

The table lists this clone with a few counts. The gene calls are TRBV19 and TRBJ1-5; no clear D. Germline V gene lookup returns CDR1 LNHDA and CDR2 SQIVND (reference sequence). The CDR3 runs 14 residues. Trimming cost V 9 bases and J 1 base, with 13 bases left between them. CDR3 sequence (DNA): TGTGCCAGCACCGGGTACGGGAGCAATCAGCCCCAGCATTTT. Amino acid sequence: CASTGYGSNQPQHF.

The chain carries TRBV19 and TRBJ2-7; the match to TRBD2 covers 7 bases. CDR3 size: 13 residues. Germline CDR1 is LNHDA and CDR2 is SQIVND (reference sequence). V lost 4 bases and J lost 6; bases outside the gene matches: 6. The CDR3 DNA reads TGTGCCAGTAGTACGACCTCGGGGGGCGAGCAGTACGTC. Protein: CASSTTSGGEQYV.

J is TRBJ2-1 and V is TRBV28; 15 bases map to TRBD2. The V segment lost 8 bases and the J segment 2 bases; nucleotides outside the gene matches: 13. There are 19 residues in the CDR3. Germline V gives CDR1 MDHEN, CDR2 SYDVKM. Here the CDR3 reads CASALPGLAGGLTYNEQFF. The DNA of the CDR3 is TGTGCCAGCGCATTACCGGGACTAGCGGGAGGCCTGACCTACAATGAGCAGTTCTTC. Full variable domain (rest looked up from reference TRBV28 and TRBJ2-1): DVKVTQSSRYLVKRTGEKVFLECVQDMDHENMFWYRQDPGLGLRLIYFSYDVKMKEKGDIPEGYSVSREKKERFSLILESASTNQTSMYLCASALPGLAGGLTYNEQFFGPGTRLTVL.

The genes are TRBV6-5 and TRBJ1-2; tentative D call: TRBD1 (6 bases). Deletions cut 8 bases from V and 2 bases from J, with 18 bases between. CDR3 length: 15 amino acids. The germline CDR1 and CDR2 sequences are MNHEY and SVGAGI. This CDR3 reads CASAVGGGANYGYTF. For the CDR3, the DNA is TGTGCCAGCGCGGTAGGGGGGGGCGCGAACTATGGCTACACCTTC.